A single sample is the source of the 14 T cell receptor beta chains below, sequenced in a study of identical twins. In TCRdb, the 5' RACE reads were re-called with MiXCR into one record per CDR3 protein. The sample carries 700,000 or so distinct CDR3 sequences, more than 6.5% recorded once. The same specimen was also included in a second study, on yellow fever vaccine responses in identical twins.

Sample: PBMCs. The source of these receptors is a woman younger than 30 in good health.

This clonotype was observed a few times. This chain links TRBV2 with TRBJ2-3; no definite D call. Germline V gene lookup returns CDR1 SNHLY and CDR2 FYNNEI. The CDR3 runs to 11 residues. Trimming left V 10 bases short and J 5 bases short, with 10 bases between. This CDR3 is CATTSLDTQYF. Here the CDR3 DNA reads TGTGCCACCACCTCCTTAGATACGCAGTATTTT.

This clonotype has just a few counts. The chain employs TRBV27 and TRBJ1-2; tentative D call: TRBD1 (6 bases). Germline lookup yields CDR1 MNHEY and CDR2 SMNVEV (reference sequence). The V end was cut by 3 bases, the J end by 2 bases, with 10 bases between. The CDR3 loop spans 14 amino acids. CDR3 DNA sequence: TGTGCCAGCAGTTTGATAGGGGGAAACTATGGCTACACCTTC. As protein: CASSLIGGNYGYTF.

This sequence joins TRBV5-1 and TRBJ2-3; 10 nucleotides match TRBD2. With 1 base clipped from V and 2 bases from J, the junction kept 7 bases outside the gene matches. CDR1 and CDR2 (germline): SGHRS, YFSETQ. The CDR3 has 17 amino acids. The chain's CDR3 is CASSLRVLAGPTDTQYF. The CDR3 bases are TGCGCCAGCAGCTTGCGGGTACTAGCGGGGCCCACAGATACGCAGTATTTT.

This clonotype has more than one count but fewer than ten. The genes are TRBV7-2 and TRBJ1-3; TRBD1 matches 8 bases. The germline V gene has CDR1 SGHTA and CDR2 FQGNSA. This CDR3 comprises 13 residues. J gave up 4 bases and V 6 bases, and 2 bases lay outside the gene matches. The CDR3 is CASRGTGGNTIYF. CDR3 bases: TGTGCCAGCAGGGGGACAGGAGGAAACACCATATATTTT.

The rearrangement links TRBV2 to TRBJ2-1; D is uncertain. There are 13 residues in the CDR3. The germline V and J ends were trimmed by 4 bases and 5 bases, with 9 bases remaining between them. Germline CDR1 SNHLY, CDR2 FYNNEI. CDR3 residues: CASSATRHNEQFF. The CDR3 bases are TGTGCCAGCAGTGCTACTCGTCACAATGAGCAGTTCTTC.

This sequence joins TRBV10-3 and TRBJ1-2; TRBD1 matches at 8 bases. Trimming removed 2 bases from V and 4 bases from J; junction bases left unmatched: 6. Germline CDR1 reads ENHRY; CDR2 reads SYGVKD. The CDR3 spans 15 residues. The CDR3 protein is CAISEDRGAGYGYTF. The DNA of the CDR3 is TGTGCCATCAGTGAGGACAGGGGCGCGGGCTATGGCTACACCTTC.

CDR3 region: CASSQDHGEGNTQYF. The CDR3 DNA reads TGCGCCAGCAGCCAAGATCACGGTGAGGGGAATACGCAGTATTTT. This chain joins TRBV4-3 and TRBJ2-3; the D gene could be TRBD1 or TRBD2 (5 bases each). The CDR3 loop spans 15 amino acids. Germline V gives CDR1 LGHNA, CDR2 YSLEER. Trimming removed 0 bases at V and 7 bases at J, with 14 bases between.

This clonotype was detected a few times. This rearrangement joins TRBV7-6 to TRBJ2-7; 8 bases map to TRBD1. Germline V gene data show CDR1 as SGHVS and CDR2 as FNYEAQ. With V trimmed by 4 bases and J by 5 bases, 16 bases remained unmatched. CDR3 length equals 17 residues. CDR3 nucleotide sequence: TGTGCCAGCAGCTCCCCGTCCAGAGGACAGGGCACCGACGAGCAGTACTTC. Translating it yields CASSSPSRGQGTDEQYF.

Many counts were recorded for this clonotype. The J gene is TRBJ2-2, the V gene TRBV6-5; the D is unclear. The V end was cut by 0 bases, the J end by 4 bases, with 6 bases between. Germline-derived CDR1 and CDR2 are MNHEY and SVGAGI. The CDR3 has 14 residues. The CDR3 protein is CASSYSDGTGELFF. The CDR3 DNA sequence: TGTGCCAGCAGTTACTCGGACGGCACCGGGGAGCTGTTTTTT.

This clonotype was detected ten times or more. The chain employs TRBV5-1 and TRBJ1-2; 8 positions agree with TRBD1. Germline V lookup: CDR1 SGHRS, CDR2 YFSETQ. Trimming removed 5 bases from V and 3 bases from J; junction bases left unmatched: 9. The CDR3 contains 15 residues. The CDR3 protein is CASRAPDRADYGYTF. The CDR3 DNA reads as TGCGCCAGCAGAGCCCCGGACAGGGCGGACTATGGCTACACCTTC.

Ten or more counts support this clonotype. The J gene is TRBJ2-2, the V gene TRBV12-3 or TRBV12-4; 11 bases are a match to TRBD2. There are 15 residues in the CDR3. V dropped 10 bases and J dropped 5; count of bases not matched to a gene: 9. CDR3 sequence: CATGLAGGWTGELFF. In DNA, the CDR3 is TGTGCCACCGGGCTAGCGGGGGGTTGGACCGGGGAGCTGTTTTTT.

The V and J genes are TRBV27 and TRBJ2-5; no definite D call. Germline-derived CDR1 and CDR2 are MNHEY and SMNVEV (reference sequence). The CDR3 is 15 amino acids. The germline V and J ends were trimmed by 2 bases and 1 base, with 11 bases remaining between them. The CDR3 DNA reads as TGTGCCAGCAGTTTAACGCTGACCATCCAAGAGACCCAGTACTTC. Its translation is CASSLTLTIQETQYF.

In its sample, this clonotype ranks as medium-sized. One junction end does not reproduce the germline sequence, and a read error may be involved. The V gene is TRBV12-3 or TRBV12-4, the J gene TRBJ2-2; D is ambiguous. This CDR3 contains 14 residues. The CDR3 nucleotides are TGCGCCAGCAGCTTGGGCGGGAACACCGGGGAGCTGTTTTTT. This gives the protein CASSLGGNTGELFF.

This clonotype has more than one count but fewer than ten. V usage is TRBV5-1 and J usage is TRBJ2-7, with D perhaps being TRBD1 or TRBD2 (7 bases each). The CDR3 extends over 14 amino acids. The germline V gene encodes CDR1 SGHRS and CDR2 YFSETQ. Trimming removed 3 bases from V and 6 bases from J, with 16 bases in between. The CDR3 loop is CASSSDRAGVEQYF. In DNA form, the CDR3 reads TGCGCCAGCAGCTCCGACAGGGCGGGAGTCGAGCAGTACTTC.